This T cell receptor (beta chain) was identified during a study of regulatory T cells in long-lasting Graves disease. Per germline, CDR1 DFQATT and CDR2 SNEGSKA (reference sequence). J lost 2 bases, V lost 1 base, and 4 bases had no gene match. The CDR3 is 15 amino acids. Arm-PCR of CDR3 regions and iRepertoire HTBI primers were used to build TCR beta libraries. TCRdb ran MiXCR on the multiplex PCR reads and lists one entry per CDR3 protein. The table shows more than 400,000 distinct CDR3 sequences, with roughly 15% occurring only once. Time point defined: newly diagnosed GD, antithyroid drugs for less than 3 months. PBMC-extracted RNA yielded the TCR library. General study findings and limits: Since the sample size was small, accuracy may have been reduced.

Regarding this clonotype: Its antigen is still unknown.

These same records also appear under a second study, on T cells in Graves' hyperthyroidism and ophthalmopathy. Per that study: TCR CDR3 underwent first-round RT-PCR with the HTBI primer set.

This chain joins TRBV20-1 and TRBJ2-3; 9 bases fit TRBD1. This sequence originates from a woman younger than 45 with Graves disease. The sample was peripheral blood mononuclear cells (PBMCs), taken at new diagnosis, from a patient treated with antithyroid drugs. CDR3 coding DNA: TGCAGTGCTAGAGCACGGGACAGGGTCACAGATACGCAGTATTTT. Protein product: CSARARDRVTDTQYF.